This TCR beta chain comes out of a study of cytomegalovirus exposure and HLA in healthy donors (dated by TCRdb to the late 2010s). In the study overall: According to an earlier analysis of 587 of the donors, 150 million to 200 million T cells yielded 117 million unique TCR beta sequences and about 300 Gb of sequence data. High-throughput TCR immunosequencing, statistical association of individual TCRs with disease status, and machine learning were combined to predict cytomegalovirus infection status. The genetic ancestry cluster associated with self-reported Caucasian donors included 81% of the 300 to 400 genotyped donors. Class I and class II HLA loci were covered by the typing at four-digit resolution. An earlier analysis of several hundred of the donors applied high-throughput TCR beta sequencing to assess whether each TCR beta V gene segment acted as functional or pseudogenic. In addition to the first cohort of several hundred subjects, a separate validation cohort of under 150 different subjects was used. To study patterns of TCR occurrence, a later analysis re-analyzed previously published TCR beta repertoires from 500 to 850 donors and added high-resolution HLA genotyping. The number of typed donors differed by locus: roughly 620-630 for A, B, C, DRB1 and DQB1; some 500 for DQA1; over 600 for DPA1; and roughly 450 for DPB1. On average, roughly 240,000 unique TCR beta nucleotide sequences were sequenced per donor among several hundred genotyped donors of the cohort, with 15% to 20% of those sequences being non-productive. Approximately 310 gigabases of sequencing data and 91 million or so unique TCR sequences made up an early release that covered 640 HLA-typed donors. Donor age, sex, ethnicity and CMV serostatus were collected together with the repertoire data. A later genetic analysis used genome-wide SNP genotypes for about 55% of the 666 donors, treating that subset as a discovery cohort. The study used immunosequencing to profile the T cell repertoires of 670 or so subjects and linked those repertoires to cytomegalovirus serostatus. About five DR-DQ haplotypes were handled as single units for association and clustering because linkage in the cohort was strong. The study was designed to test whether signatures of past pathogen exposure could be identified by cataloging public T cell receptors. In the later analysis, no new phenotypic data were used to find candidate immune exposures; instead, reliance was placed on TCR beta sequences and their occurrence across donors. All discovery cohort repertoires had been generated on a single sequencing platform.

Receptor amplification or capture employed the immunoSEQ multiplex PCR assay. For the multiplex PCR, a mixture combining 60 forward primers for TCR Vbeta segments and 13 reverse primers for TCR Jbeta segments was used. A multiplex PCR assay on genomic DNA amplified the CDR3 region of rearranged TCR beta genes. The Illumina HiSeq System was used to sequence the amplified TCR beta libraries as 87-base-pair reads. The original pipeline was this. In a later analysis, some 80 million unique TCR beta chains were counted across the 500 to 850 repertoires, and around 10 million of these chains were shared by at least two donors. Raw reads were error-corrected and collapsed into unique sequences by a nearest-neighbor algorithm in which closely related sequences were merged to remove PCR and sequencing errors. V, D and J gene segments were assigned by aligning CDR3 sequences to IMGT reference sequences. Each retained sequence needed at least a six-nucleotide match to both a V gene segment and a J gene segment. A rearrangement counted as productive if the CDR3 had no stop codons and remained in frame with V and J, and every other rearrangement counted as non-productive. Following IMGT convention, CDR3 was defined as the stretch from the second conserved V-encoded cysteine to the conserved J-encoded phenylalanine. Sequences without an unambiguous match to a single V gene segment were excluded from the earlier analysis of approximately 560 of the donors. An earlier analysis of fewer than 650 of the donors classified V segments as functional when productive rearrangements were above 56.7% and as segregating when the standard deviation between donors was above 5%. To diagnose cytomegalovirus status from the catalog of TCR beta chain sequences, a statistical classification framework was built. In a later analysis, TCR nucleotide sequences were compared against IMGT/GENE-DB human TR gene sequences so that V and J genes could be assigned. Using the TCRdist pipeline, a later analysis assigned CDR3 sequences along with most-parsimonious VDJ recombination scenarios. A later analysis defined each TCR beta chain by its CDR3 amino acid sequence plus V-gene family, and excluded reads lacking a unique V-gene family. As a way to deal with suspected cross-contamination and a sequencing artifact, a later analysis dropped roughly 620 nucleotide sequences that were highly shared and had low generation probability. In a later analysis, a clonal expansion index for each public chain was calculated from normalized within-repertoire ranks of inferred template counts. A later analysis computed generation probabilities with a VDJ recombination model fitted to out-of-frame rearrangements, and checked the results against IGoR. In a later analysis, hypergeometric tests were used to score TCR-TCR, TCR-HLA and TCR-CMV co-occurrence, with a repertoire-size bias correction applied to TCR pairs. False discovery rates were estimated in a later analysis by permuting HLA or CMV assignments 20 times. In a later analysis, co-occurring TCRs were grouped with DBSCAN, and TCRdist sequence similarity was added when clustering was performed within HLA-allele-positive subsets. Repertoires with fewer than 30,000 or more than 120,000 public chains, plus five repertoires with anomalous nucleotide sharing, were excluded from co-occurrence clustering. The immuneACCESS repertoire file appears here via TCRdb, limited to in-frame rearrangements. These files lack a portion of the clones; in checked studies, under half of the deficit traces to unresolved V genes, and the cause of the others is not known. V, J and clone size were drawn from that table, and D and trimming were deduced from the DNA. The sample data list roughly 180,000 clones, and around 70% of these were observed just once. Around 3% of the sample comes from the top ten.

The study at large found these results: Roughly uniform sequencing depth across donors was assumed in presence/absence analyses, although this assumption may not hold. The study listed 150 to 200 TCR beta chains as associated with cytomegalovirus. Correlated functional status among segregating V segments might reflect linkage disequilibrium, but an unknown experimental factor could not be ruled out. The sequencing pipeline was judged likely to have produced a cluster of highly shared sequence variants as a technical artifact. Several of the top co-occurrence clusters appeared to be linked to parvovirus B19, influenza, CMV and Epstein-Barr virus, according to a later analysis. Compared with equally common non-associated chains, HLA-associated TCR beta chains in a later analysis were more clonally expanded and had lower generation probabilities. Specific HLA alleles were associated with over 15,000 TCR beta sequences at a false discovery rate of 0.05 in a later analysis. Across donors, most TCR sequences were observed very rarely, whereas some public TCRs were present in many individuals. The 87-base-pair reads could not distinguish some IMGT-functional V segments, including TRBV6-2 and TRBV6-3, so those segments were excluded. It was suggested by the authors that the approach could potentially be generalized to other disease states and immunological phenotypes. The classifier was reported to diagnose cytomegalovirus status with high specificity and sensitivity in both the original cohort and the validation cohort. Immune exposure information for the cohort was limited to CMV serostatus. In vitro tests confirmed that a few of the cytomegalovirus-associated TCR beta chains recognize cytomegalovirus antigens. V-gene and J-gene trimming of TCR beta chains was associated with a missense DCLRE1C variant in a later genetic analysis, and the association was replicated in an independent cohort. Because some donors lacked HLA typing at each locus, the association tests relied only on the typed subset. According to a later analysis, TCR association rates differed among HLA loci, with DRB1 alleles showing the most associated TCRs and HLA-C alleles showing the fewest. A later genetic analysis reported fewer N-insertions in productive TCRs among donors in an Asian-associated ancestry cluster than the approximately 670-donor mean. Assigning TCR associations to individual alleles was difficult when HLA alleles, especially DR and DQ, strongly co-occurred. Fewer than 20 rarely observed V segments, including chromosome 9 orphons, were excluded from the earlier analysis of some 590 of the donors because counts were too low. A further reported finding was that TCR beta sequences accurately predicted the HLA-A and HLA-B alleles for most subjects in the first cohort. Most CMV-associated TCR beta chains appeared to be HLA-restricted in a later analysis, and the HLA associations seemed to be driven largely by CMV exposure. In this cohort, only TCR beta chains were sequenced, and detectable features were limited by the absence of alpha or paired-chain data. An earlier analysis of approximately 590 of the donors showed that most TCR beta V segments appeared in productive rearrangements either about 87% or about 30% of the time, which broadly matched IMGT annotations.

Concerning this clone: Its antigen is unknown. Qualities for individual bases were not recorded, and no much larger clone is one base off.

Trimming takes 7 bases from V and 3 bases from J, and the germline ends sit 13 bases apart. CDR1 and CDR2 are read off the germline V gene (reference sequence) as MNHNY and SVGAGI. The CDR3 starts with the cysteine, ends with the phenylalanine, and has 13 residues. The only DNA kept is the CDR3, 39 bases in frame from the first base. The cohort consisted of fewer than 700 healthy bone marrow donors. At the time of sampling, all cohort members were nominally healthy, though unrecorded immune exposures were likely present. The donor was CMV seronegative and was included in the group of over 300 seronegative cohort members. A peripheral blood sample was collected from each donor, and TCR beta sequencing was performed on peripheral blood mononuclear cells. The Qiagen DNeasy Blood Extraction Kit was used to extract genomic DNA from the blood cell samples.

Sequencing used PBMCs. The receptor chain draws on TRBV6-6 and TRBJ2-7; TRBD1 is a weak D gene call, 7 bases matching. The receptor's source is a male donor in good health and CMV-seronegative. The CDR3 loop reads CASTGQEGYEQYF. DNA sequence: TGTGCCAGCACCGGACAGGAGGGCTACGAGCAGTACTTC.